The 27 T cell receptor beta chains below come from one sample, sequenced in a study of metastatic and nonmetastatic thyroid tumors. TCRdb called clones again from the PCR reads with MiXCR. In the table there are 35,000 to 50,000 clones, about 12% of which are singletons. No patient received treatment before thyroid surgery. Sample: blood. The receptors stem from a male donor with papillary thyroid cancer or a benign thyroid nodule (not recorded which). Some clones in this sample may be carry-over from other donors' samples.

This clone showed up many times. CDR3 DNA: TGTGCCAGCAGCCAAATGGTGTGGGGAGTAGGTGAGCAGTTCTTC. It specifies CASSQMVWGVGEQFF. The chain couples TRBV3-1 to TRBJ2-1, with a weak D call TRBD2 (5 bases). Germline V gene lookup returns CDR1 LGHDT and CDR2 YNNKEL (reference sequence). This CDR3 region has 15 residues. The ends were cut back, 2 bases at V and 9 bases at J, with 17 bases in the middle.

This clone has more than one count but fewer than ten. This rearrangement joins TRBV12-3 or TRBV12-4 to TRBJ1-5; D remains ambiguous. This CDR3 has 14 residues. Trimming took off 3 bases at V and 3 bases at J, with 9 bases between the two ends. CDR3 coding DNA: TGTGCCAGCAGTTTTGGGGATATCAATCAGCCCCAGCATTTT. Protein product: CASSFGDINQPQHF.

This clone has ten or more counts. This rearrangement joins TRBV11-2 to TRBJ2-1; the match to TRBD2 covers 13 bases. Germline CDR1 is SGHAT and CDR2 is FQNNGV. The junction had 4 bases not matched to a gene; V was cut back by 7 bases and J by 4 bases. CDR3 length: 15 residues. The CDR3 region has the DNA TGTGCCAGCACCCAGGGACTAGCGGGATACAATGAGCAGTTCTTC. This codes for CASTQGLAGYNEQFF.

This sequence joins TRBV12-3 or TRBV12-4 and TRBJ2-3; 11 positions agree with TRBD1. CDR3 length: 17 amino acids. The junction had 16 bases not matched to a gene; V was cut back by 7 bases and J by 7 bases. The CDR3 DNA reads TGTGCCAGCATCCGCCGGACAGGGGGCTTCAGAGCATATACGCAGTATTTT. Translation gives CASIRRTGGFRAYTQYF.

This clone has more than one count but fewer than ten. This chain uses TRBV20-1 with TRBJ2-1, with 8 positions matching TRBD2. Germline V gene data show CDR1 as DFQATT and CDR2 as SNEGSKA (reference sequence). This CDR3 has 17 amino acids. V trimming: 0 bases; J trimming: 2 bases; junction bases outside the gene matches: 9. This chain's CDR3 is CSARDGLRAGAYNEQFF. DNA for the CDR3: TGCAGTGCTAGAGATGGGTTAAGAGCGGGGGCCTACAATGAGCAGTTCTTC.

This clone was counted many times. The gene calls are TRBV19 and TRBJ2-1; no reliable D call. Germline V lookup: CDR1 LNHDA, CDR2 SQIVND (reference sequence). V was shortened by 3 bases and J by 10 bases, with 1 base between the two germline ends. CDR3 length: 9 amino acids. This chain's CDR3 is CASSMEQFF. For the CDR3, the DNA is TGTGCCAGTAGTATGGAGCAGTTCTTC. Supplemented by reference TRBV19 and TRBJ2-1, the full variable domain reads DGGITQSPKYLFRKEGQNVTLSCEQNLNHDAMYWYRQDPGQGLRLIYYSQIVNDFQKGDIAEGYSVSREKKESFPLTVTSAQKNPTAFYLCASSMEQFFGPGTRLTVL.

This clone was recorded a few times. A much larger clone is a single base away; this may be a read error. Other DNA sequences in the sample encode the same CDR3. The V gene is TRBV2, the J gene TRBJ2-1, with 7 nucleotides matching TRBD1. The germline CDR1 and CDR2 sequences are SNHLY and FYNNEI. The CDR3 runs to 15 residues. The junction had 10 bases not matched to a gene; V was cut back by 7 bases and J by 4 bases. The CDR3 loop reads CASTSDRSSYNEQFF. Here the CDR3 DNA reads TGTGCCAGCACTTCGGACAGGAGCTCATACAATGAGCAGTTCTTC.

This clone was seen at least ten times. V gene TRBV28 combines with J gene TRBJ1-2; TRBD1 matches 7 bases. CDR1 is MDHEN and CDR2 is SYDVKM in the germline V gene. With 3 bases clipped from V and 3 bases from J, the junction kept 10 bases outside the gene matches. CDR3 length: 16 residues. The CDR3 nucleotides read TGTGCCAGCAGTTTGCGGCCGGGACAGCAAGACTATGGCTACACCTTC. Its protein is CASSLRPGQQDYGYTF.

V is TRBV20-1 and J is TRBJ1-5; 8 bases line up with TRBD1. Germline V gene data show CDR1 as DFQATT and CDR2 as SNEGSKA (reference sequence). The CDR3 runs 13 residues. Trimming took 3 bases from V and 11 from J; bases not matched to a gene: 9. The chain's CDR3 is CSASSTGVEAQHF. For the CDR3, the DNA is TGCAGTGCTAGTTCGACAGGGGTGGAAGCCCAGCATTTT.

This clone was counted ten times or more. This chain uses TRBV12-3 or TRBV12-4 with TRBJ1-2; 9 bases are a match to TRBD1. The CDR3 consists of 13 residues. Trimming cost V 4 bases and J 7 bases; bases outside gene matches: 4. The CDR3 reads CASSWDRDTGYTF. As DNA, the CDR3 is TGTGCCAGCAGTTGGGACAGGGACACTGGCTACACCTTC.

In this sample, this clone turned up many times. This chain joins TRBV4-3 and TRBJ2-7; D uncertain. Germline V gives CDR1 LGHNA, CDR2 YSLEER. V was clipped by 3 bases and J by 0 bases, with 9 bases between them. This CDR3 spans 14 amino acids. CDR3 bases: TGCGCCAGCAGCCAGGGGATAGGCTCCTACGAGCAGTACTTC. Translated, it gives CASSQGIGSYEQYF.

This clone was seen repeatedly, ten times or more. This chain links TRBV29-1 with TRBJ2-5; 7 bases align to TRBD1. The CDR3 sequence is 12 residues long. After removal of 3 bases from V and 5 bases from J, the junction contained 3 bases not matched to a gene. CDR1 is SQVTM, CDR2 ANQGSEA, per germline. The CDR3 sequence: CSVEGQPETQYF. The CDR3 coding sequence is TGCAGCGTTGAGGGACAGCCTGAGACCCAGTACTTC.

This clone has ten or more counts. The chain is built from TRBV4-2 and TRBJ2-7; 10 bases fit TRBD2. Trimming took 5 bases from V and 3 from J; bases not matched to a gene: 4. Germline CDR1 LGHNA, CDR2 YNFKEQ. The CDR3 extends over 14 amino acids. CDR3 nucleotide sequence: TGTGCCAGCAGCACCCTAGCGGGAGACTACGAGCAGTACTTC. This codes for CASSTLAGDYEQYF.

The CDR3 bases are TGTGCCAGCTCAGACCTAGCGGAGACCCAGTACTTC. It is translated as CASSDLAETQYF. V is TRBV18 and J is TRBJ2-5; D might be TRBD2 (6 bases). The CDR3 extends over 12 amino acids. From germline, CDR1 is KGHSH and CDR2 LQKENI. V was pared by 5 bases and J by 5 bases, with 9 bases between.

V and J are TRBV5-4 and TRBJ2-5; TRBD2 is a possible D gene (5 bases). From germline, CDR1 is SGHNT and CDR2 YYREEE (reference sequence). The ends were cut back, 6 bases at V and 0 bases at J, with 9 bases in the middle. The CDR3 covers 13 residues. The CDR3 DNA reads as TGTGCCAGCAATAGGGAGTACCAAGAGACCCAGTACTTC. Translation gives CASNREYQETQYF.

This clone was counted many times. V is TRBV4-1 and J is TRBJ2-3; possibly TRBD1 for D (6 bases). The CDR3 extends over 15 amino acids. The germline V gene has CDR1 MGHRA and CDR2 YSYEKL. With 3 bases removed from V and 3 bases from J, the gap between germline ends came to 13 bases. CDR3: CASSHQDRSTDTQYF. The CDR3 coding sequence is TGCGCCAGCAGCCATCAAGACAGGAGTACAGATACGCAGTATTTT.

This clone was seen at least ten times. The rearrangement links TRBV20-1 to TRBJ2-1; no firm D call. The CDR3 consists of 14 residues. CDR1 DFQATT and CDR2 SNEGSKA come from the germline V gene (reference sequence). V gave up 6 bases and J gave up 3 bases, with 15 bases separating them. For the CDR3, the DNA is TGCAGTGCCGTGGGCAGTTTAAGCTACAATGAGCAGTTCTTC. Amino acids: CSAVGSLSYNEQFF.

This clone was counted between two and nine times. The J gene is TRBJ1-3, the V gene TRBV3-1; perhaps TRBD1 as D (6 bases). This CDR3 has 17 residues. Germline V gene data show CDR1 as LGHDT and CDR2 as YNNKEL (reference sequence). V was pared by 4 bases and J by 1 base, with 17 bases between. CDR3 loop: CASSRWDLRGSGNTIYF. DNA of the CDR3: TGTGCCAGCAGCCGATGGGACCTCAGGGGATCTGGAAACACCATATATTTT.

The chain recombines TRBV28 with TRBJ2-7, with D possibly TRBD1 on 6 matching bases. The CDR3 extends over 13 amino acids. Germline lookup yields CDR1 MDHEN and CDR2 SYDVKM. The V gene lost 6 bases and the J gene lost 3 bases, with 12 bases spanning the gap. The CDR3 loop reads CASRMGTNYEQYF. CDR3 bases: TGTGCCAGCAGGATGGGGACAAACTACGAGCAGTACTTC.

J is TRBJ2-7 and V is TRBV27, with D perhaps given as TRBD1 or TRBD2 (5 bases each). CDR1 is MNHEY and CDR2 is SMNVEV in the germline V gene (reference sequence). Trimming stripped 3 bases from V and 3 bases from J, with 18 bases between. CDR3 length equals 16 residues. The CDR3 DNA reads as TGTGCCAGCAGTTTCCTTCCCACTAGGGGCTACTACGAGCAGTACTTC. Translation: CASSFLPTRGYYEQYF.

This clone was seen repeatedly, ten times or more. The chain links TRBV28 to TRBJ2-3, with TRBD2 identical over 7 bases. Per germline, CDR1 MDHEN and CDR2 SYDVKM. J gave up 5 bases and V 6 bases, and 11 bases lay outside the gene matches. The CDR3 extends over 15 amino acids. The CDR3 sequence is CASRPAGARRDTQYF. The DNA for the CDR3 is TGTGCCAGCAGGCCTGCGGGAGCTCGGAGAGATACGCAGTATTTT.

Points on this clone: At one of its ends the junction is not consistent with the germline gene, which may arise from a read error. The V call is TRBV19, the J call TRBJ1-2; D ambiguous. CDR1 is LNHDA and CDR2 is SQIVND in the germline V gene (reference sequence). The CDR3 has 15 amino acids. In nucleotides, the CDR3 is TGTGCCATTAGTATCACGACCCCCGGTCTTTATGGCTACACCTTC. Translated, it gives CAISITTPGLYGYTF.

To note about this clone: Possible read error: a much larger clone is one base away. V gene TRBV30 combines with J gene TRBJ2-2, with D unclear. The germline V gene encodes CDR1 GTSNPN and CDR2 SVGIG (reference sequence). The CDR3 length is 12 residues. The CDR3 DNA follows: TGTGCCTGGGACTTCTACACCTGGGAGCTGTTTTTT. Its protein product is CAWDFYTWELFF.

The chain has TRBV12-3 or TRBV12-4 and TRBJ2-1; 7 nucleotides line up with TRBD2. This CDR3 has 13 residues. J was trimmed by 8 bases and V by 4 bases; bases with no gene match: 5. The CDR3 region has the DNA TGTGCCAGCAGTTCTCAGCGGGAACATGAGCAGTTCTTC. Translated, it gives CASSSQREHEQFF.

Many counts were recorded for this clone. The rearrangement links TRBV10-1 to TRBJ1-2; D might be TRBD1 (6 bases). There are 17 residues in the CDR3. The V gene lost 6 bases and the J gene lost 1 base, with 21 bases spanning the gap. Germline CDR1 reads WNHNN; CDR2 reads SYGVQD (reference sequence). The CDR3 DNA reads as TGCGCCAGCAGCGTAAAAAGGACAGTCCTAAGTAACTATGGCTACACCTTC. Translated, it gives CASSVKRTVLSNYGYTF.

This clone was detected many times. The chain uses TRBV7-9 and TRBJ2-7, with a weak D call TRBD2 (6 bases). The V end lost 3 bases, the J end lost 2 bases, and 11 bases lay between the germline ends. The CDR3 contains 14 residues. Germline V gene sequence: CDR1 SEHNR, CDR2 FQNEAQ (reference sequence). The CDR3 DNA reads TGTGCCAGCAGCTTGCGGGGCGGAACCTACGAGCAGTACTTC. Translated: CASSLRGGTYEQYF.

Details on this clone: A clone one base away is much larger, so this may be a read error. The identical CDR3 is also encoded by other nucleotide sequences in the sample. V gene TRBV7-2 combines with J gene TRBJ2-1; D ambiguous. Deletions cut 2 bases from V and 8 bases from J, with 7 bases between. Germline-derived CDR1 and CDR2 are SGHTA and FQGNSA. The CDR3 loop spans 12 amino acids. The DNA of the CDR3 is TGTGCCAGCAGCTTATCTGGCCATGAGCAGTTCTTC. This translates into CASSLSGHEQFF.